The source of this T cell receptor (beta chain) is a study of blood T cell repertoires in COVID-19. Here immunoSEQ multiplex PCR was the method, and the copy in TCRdb shows in-frame clones only, minus some. Here the sample spans over 45,000 clones, 75% to 85% being singletons. The CDR3 is 14 residues long. In germline, CDR1 is MNHEY, CDR2 SMNVEV (reference sequence). The J segment lost 6 bases and the V segment lost 3 bases, leaving 3 bases of the junction unmatched. The chain links TRBV27 to TRBJ2-1; the match to TRBD1 covers 9 bases. Sequenced: peripheral blood. This sequence was found in a man aged 35 to 55 with acute or convalescent COVID-19. CDR3 loop: CASSFGTGSNEQFF. CDR3 DNA sequence: TGTGCCAGCAGTTTCGGGACAGGGAGCAATGAGCAGTTCTTC.